This TCR beta chain stems from a study of T-cell memory formation after mild COVID-19. Study-wide background: There were largely donor-specific TCR clusters.

General observations from the study: Cross-reactive memory apparently joined, as some responding clones appeared in pre-infection memory. CD4+ contracting clones lay mainly in CM and EM, CD8+ ones in EMRA.

This CDR3 contains 15 residues. From germline, CDR1 is DFQATT and CDR2 SNEGSKA (reference sequence). V shed 3 bases and J shed 2 bases, with 16 bases lying between them. TCRalpha and TCRbeta libraries used 5'RACE with constant-segment primers and UMIs. Via MiXCR, TCRdb re-called the 5' RACE reads, giving one row per CDR3 protein. Among about half a million distinct CDR3 sequences, 18% were seen once, and the ten largest hold over 9%. For this clonotype: The antigen is undetermined.

The sequenced sample was PBMCs or a T cell subset sorted from them (not recorded which). The origin of this receptor is an adult woman who had mild COVID-19 (a few samples of this study predate the infection). Cell type and time point are not known. The chain is built from TRBV20-1 and TRBJ1-1; a weak D match, TRBD1 (6 bases). The CDR3 DNA follows: TGCAGTGCTAGGTTAGGCGGACAGTTAAACACTGAAGCTTTCTTT. Its protein product is CSARLGGQLNTEAFF.